The rows below give T cell receptor beta chains drawn from one sample of a study of PD-1 blockade in mismatch repair-deficient tumors. Assay: immunoSEQ multiplex PCR; the TCRdb copy retains only in-frame clones and omits some. In the table there are approximately 110,000 clones, roughly 80% of which are singletons. Sequencing was performed on peripheral blood, taken 60 weeks after starting pembrolizumab. The receptors originated from an adult with mismatch repair-deficient cancer. Each CDR3 is given with its conserved first and last residue. Each record gives: CDR3 length, V gene, J gene, CDR3 protein.

len: 14; v_gene: TRBV19; j_gene: TRBJ1-5; CDR3aa: CASSRGSGNQPQHF
len: 16; v_gene: TRBV5-1; j_gene: TRBJ2-7; CDR3aa: CASRRARTQTSYEQYF
len: 14; v_gene: TRBV29-1; j_gene: TRBJ2-5; CDR3aa: CSVAQVLNQETQYF
len: 14; v_gene: TRBV5-4; j_gene: TRBJ2-5; CDR3aa: CASSPRGAEETQYF
len: 15; v_gene: TRBV4-1; j_gene: -; CDR3aa: CASSRTSGGSYEQYF
len: 15; v_gene: TRBV10-3; j_gene: TRBJ2-1; CDR3aa: CAISGGLDPYNEQFF
len: 19; v_gene: TRBV4-3; j_gene: TRBJ1-1; CDR3aa: CASSPYYREAGGMNTEAFF
len: 15; v_gene: TRBV4-2; j_gene: TRBJ2-5; CDR3aa: CASSPGTKEFETQYF
len: 11; v_gene: TRBV29-1; j_gene: TRBJ1-4; CDR3aa: CSVEWGEKLFF
len: 14; v_gene: TRBV7-9; j_gene: TRBJ2-2; CDR3aa: CASSREMGPGELFF
len: 13; v_gene: TRBV2; j_gene: TRBJ2-7; CDR3aa: CASSPRGSYEQYF
len: 16; v_gene: TRBV4-3; j_gene: TRBJ2-2; CDR3aa: CASSQERGWNTGELFF
len: 15; v_gene: TRBV7-8; j_gene: TRBJ1-5; CDR3aa: CASSLGTGGGQPQHF
len: 17; v_gene: TRBV10-3; j_gene: TRBJ1-3; CDR3aa: CAISEVPRGSSGNTIYF
len: 14; v_gene: TRBV6-4; j_gene: TRBJ2-5; CDR3aa: CASSEGPSSETQYF
len: 14; v_gene: TRBV19; j_gene: TRBJ1-3; CDR3aa: CASHPVIWRNTIYF
len: 11; v_gene: TRBV10-2; j_gene: TRBJ2-7; CDR3aa: CATEGPYEQYF
len: 14; v_gene: TRBV2; j_gene: TRBJ2-3; CDR3aa: CASMSGLVADTQYF
len: 19; v_gene: TRBV12-2; j_gene: TRBJ2-2; CDR3aa: CASHGPGQGYIWGTGELFF
len: 15; v_gene: TRBV5-1; j_gene: TRBJ2-7; CDR3aa: CASSSGGGQSYEQYF
len: 13; v_gene: TRBV7-2; j_gene: TRBJ2-5; CDR3aa: CASSRQGLETQYF
len: 14; v_gene: TRBV5-4; j_gene: TRBJ1-4; CDR3aa: CASSLGQGNEKLFF
len: 13; v_gene: TRBV7-6; j_gene: TRBJ2-1; CDR3aa: CASSPRIYNEQFF
len: 17; v_gene: TRBV4-3; j_gene: TRBJ2-6; CDR3aa: CASSDSWPNSGANVLTF
len: 16; v_gene: TRBV5-1; j_gene: TRBJ2-2; CDR3aa: CASSPTGGSYTGELFF